The subject of this entry is one T cell receptor beta chain. Germline CDR1 MDHEN, CDR2 SYDVKM. The CDR3 consists of 13 residues. Trimming took 5 bases from V and 5 from J; bases not matched to a gene: 5. The sample comes from a study of T cell changes during pregnancy in multiple sclerosis. Repertoires were generated with immunoSEQ multiplex PCR, while TCRdb's copy carries only in-frame clones and drops some. The data show some 74,000 clones, 85% to 95% seen once. The chain couples TRBV28 to TRBJ1-1, with TRBD1 matching 7 bases. This specimen was peripheral blood, taken before pregnancy. The source of this sequence is a female donor with multiple sclerosis, enrolled in a pregnancy study. CDR3 amino acids: CASSRQGETEAFF. CDR3 DNA sequence: TGTGCCAGCAGTAGACAGGGTGAAACTGAAGCTTTCTTT.